This T cell receptor beta chain is from a study of blood T cell repertoires in COVID-19. TCRdb keeps only in-frame clones here, not all; method: immunoSEQ multiplex PCR. The data contain more than 80,000 clones, 70% to 90% of them singletons. This clonotype was sampled from an elderly man with acute or convalescent COVID-19. Sequencing was carried out using peripheral blood.

CDR3 DNA sequence: TGCGCCAGCAGCCAGGATGGAGGGAATTCACCCCTCCACTTT. This encodes CASSQDGGNSPLHF. V usage is TRBV5-1 and J usage is TRBJ1-6; D is undetermined. This CDR3 comprises 14 residues. Germline loops: CDR1 SGHRS, CDR2 YFSETQ. The V and J ends lost 4 bases and 7 bases respectively, with 12 bases between them.